Listed here are 30 T cell receptor beta chains from one sample, sequenced in a study of shared clonotypes between healthy human individuals. Using immunoSEQ multiplex PCR, the repertoire was profiled, and TCRdb retains in-frame clones only, with some absent. The sample consists of roughly 1,100,000 clones, around 75% of them appearing once. Sequenced material: memory CD4+ T cells sorted from blood. Specified subset: CD45RA-negative fraction. The receptors were sampled from a man between 18 and 29 years old in good health.

On this clone: It may be a read error: a sequence one base away is much more abundant. The CDR3 bases are TGTGCCAGCAGCTGGGACAGGGGCACCGGGGAGCTGTTTTTT. The encoded protein is CASSWDRGTGELFF. V is TRBV11-2 and J is TRBJ2-2; 10 nucleotides agree with TRBD1. The ends lost 4 bases at V and 4 bases at J; junction bases unmatched: 0. The CDR3 runs 14 residues. Germline assignment: CDR1 SGHAT and CDR2 FQNNGV.

Points on this clone: Different DNA sequences within this sample yield the same CDR3. V and J are TRBV28 and TRBJ2-2, with a weak D call TRBD2 (5 bases). The germline gives CDR1 MDHEN, CDR2 SYDVKM. The V gene lost 5 bases and the J gene lost 2 bases, with 12 bases spanning the gap. This CDR3 has 15 amino acids. This chain's CDR3 is CASSRRAGNTGELFF. The CDR3 DNA reads TGTGCCAGCAGTCGGCGGGCCGGAAACACCGGGGAGCTGTTTTTT.

This clone has a single count. This chain links TRBV5-1 with TRBJ2-1; 10 bases are shared with TRBD2. Germline V gene data show CDR1 as SGHRS and CDR2 as YFSETQ. The CDR3 has 16 residues. V shed 5 bases, J shed 9 bases, and the junction held 14 bases outside the gene matches. CDR3 sequence reads: CASSHQTGTSVGEQFF. The CDR3, as DNA: TGCGCCAGCAGTCACCAGACCGGGACTAGCGTCGGTGAGCAGTTCTTC.

This clone was found a few times. V usage is TRBV30 and J usage is TRBJ1-5, with unresolved D. This CDR3 contains 14 residues. V was pared by 2 bases and J by 6 bases, with 14 bases between. Germline-derived CDR1 and CDR2 are GTSNPN and SVGIG (reference sequence). CDR3 amino acids: CAWSREAGGQPQHF. DNA for the CDR3: TGTGCCTGGAGTAGGGAAGCAGGTGGTCAGCCCCAGCATTTT.

The J gene is TRBJ2-7, the V gene TRBV4-3, with D uncertain. The CDR3 has 15 residues. CDR1 is LGHNA, CDR2 YSLEER, per germline. The V end was cut by 4 bases, the J end by 2 bases, with 15 bases between. This chain's CDR3 is CASSLSLTDPYEQYF. CDR3 DNA sequence: TGCGCCAGCAGCCTATCCCTGACGGATCCCTACGAGCAGTACTTC.

As for this clone: The same CDR3 arises from other DNA sequences in this sample as well. The V gene is TRBV29-1, the J gene TRBJ2-1; no clear D. Deletions cut 7 bases from V and 6 bases from J, with 13 bases between. Germline V lookup: CDR1 SQVTM, CDR2 ANQGSEA. The CDR3 sequence is 12 residues long. CDR3 DNA sequence: TGCAGCGCCTCGGATGCTCCCAATGAGCAGTTCTTC. This translates into CSASDAPNEQFF.

This chain links TRBV2 with TRBJ1-5, with 7 bases fitting TRBD1. Losses at the gene ends were 4 bases for V and 3 bases for J; bases not matched to a gene: 6. The CDR3 contains 15 residues. Germline V CDR1 and CDR2: SNHLY, FYNNEI. CDR3 DNA sequence: TGTGCCAGCAGTGGGACAGGAGACTTCAATCAGCCCCAGCATTTT. This gives the protein CASSGTGDFNQPQHF.

This sequence joins TRBV5-1 and TRBJ1-3; D gene unclear. This CDR3 has 14 residues. Trimming left V 7 bases short and J 0 bases short, with 11 bases between. Looked up from germline, CDR1 is SGHRS and CDR2 is YFSETQ. Here the CDR3 reads CASGGGPSGNTIYF. CDR3 nucleotides: TGCGCCAGCGGTGGAGGGCCCTCTGGAAACACCATATATTTT.

The rearrangement uses TRBV27 and TRBJ2-5; TRBD2 agrees at 11 bases. Germline V lookup: CDR1 MNHEY, CDR2 SMNVEV (reference sequence). The junction had 4 bases not matched to a gene; V was cut back by 6 bases and J by 1 base. The CDR3 is 15 residues long. CDR3 bases: TGTGCCAGCAGCCGACTAGCGGGGCCCCAAGAGACCCAGTACTTC. Translating gives CASSRLAGPQETQYF.

The genes are TRBV9 and TRBJ2-3, with TRBD2 matching over 7 bases. From germline, CDR1 is SGDLS and CDR2 YYNGEE. This CDR3 region has 14 residues. Trimming cost V 1 base and J 6 bases; bases outside gene matches: 5. CDR3 DNA sequence: TGTGCCAGCAGCGTAAGGAGAGCGGGGGATACGCAGTATTTT. It is translated as CASSVRRAGDTQYF.

This clone was seen only a few times. The chain combines TRBV7-8 with TRBJ1-1, with 7 bases aligning to TRBD1. Germline CDR1 and CDR2: SGHVS and FQNEAQ. V was pared by 4 bases and J by 0 bases, with 5 bases of the junction left unmatched. The CDR3 loop spans 15 amino acids. The DNA of the CDR3 is TGTGCCAGCAGCTCGAACAGGGGCATGAACACTGAAGCTTTCTTT. Protein sequence: CASSSNRGMNTEAFF.

This clone has just one count. The V gene is TRBV7-2, the J gene TRBJ2-7; TRBD2 agrees at 13 bases. Germline lookup yields CDR1 SGHTA and CDR2 FQGNSA. The CDR3 totals 16 residues. V shed 2 bases, J shed 6 bases, and the junction held 7 bases outside the gene matches. For the CDR3, the DNA is TGTGCCAGCAGCTTAATGGGGACTAGCGGGGTTGGCGAGCAGTACTTC. Translated: CASSLMGTSGVGEQYF.

The chain is built from TRBV28 and TRBJ1-2, with TRBD1 matching over 9 bases. The CDR3 loop spans 12 amino acids. Germline V gives CDR1 MDHEN, CDR2 SYDVKM. With 10 bases clipped from V and 3 bases from J, the junction kept 3 bases outside the gene matches. The CDR3 sequence: CAKQGAHYGYTF. The CDR3 nucleotides read TGTGCCAAACAGGGGGCACACTATGGCTACACCTTC.

This clone turned up a few times. This sequence joins TRBV28 and TRBJ2-4; maybe TRBD2 (5 bases). With 6 bases removed from V and 9 bases from J, the gap between germline ends came to 12 bases. This CDR3 is 12 amino acids long. Germline V gene sequence: CDR1 MDHEN, CDR2 SYDVKM. The CDR3 loop is CASRGDKGIQYF. CDR3 sequence (DNA): TGTGCCAGCAGGGGAGACAAGGGCATTCAGTACTTC.

The genes are TRBV18 and TRBJ1-2, with D tentatively TRBD1 (5 bases). CDR1 and CDR2 (germline): KGHSH, LQKENI. Trimming stripped 0 bases from V and 5 bases from J, with 13 bases between. CDR3 length equals 15 residues. The DNA of the CDR3 is TGTGCCAGCTCACCACCGTCCGGGGGGAATTATGGCTACACCTTC. Protein: CASSPPSGGNYGYTF.

Comments on this clone: This CDR3 is also generated by other DNA sequences in the sample. J is TRBJ2-5 and V is TRBV2; 10 nucleotides align to TRBD2. The germline gives CDR1 SNHLY, CDR2 FYNNEI. The CDR3 contains 14 residues. With 4 bases clipped from V and 2 bases from J, the junction kept 1 base outside the gene matches. The CDR3 DNA sequence: TGTGCCAGCAGTGCTAGCGGGGGACAAGAGACCCAGTACTTC. The encoded protein is CASSASGGQETQYF.

This clone has a handful of counts. One base away lies a much larger clone, so this may be a sequencing read error. V gene TRBV7-9 combines with J gene TRBJ1-3; D ambiguous. The V gene's germline CDR1 is SEHNR and CDR2 FQNEAQ (reference sequence). The CDR3 consists of 13 residues. Trimming shortened V by 2 bases and J by 0 bases, and 2 bases separated the two germline ends. In nucleotides, the CDR3 is TGTGCCAGCAGCTTAAACTCTGGAAACACCATATATTTT. Its translation is CASSLNSGNTIYF.

This clone showed up just once. This chain joins TRBV6-1 and TRBJ1-2, with 9 bases aligning to TRBD1. Germline V CDR1 and CDR2: MNHNS, SASEGT. This CDR3 has 14 residues. V lost 6 bases, J lost 6 bases, and 8 bases stayed unmatched. Written as DNA, the CDR3 is TGTGCCAGCAGCCGCAATACAGGGGGCGATGGCTACACCTTC. Translating gives CASSRNTGGDGYTF.

This chain connects TRBV28 to TRBJ2-7; a weak D match, TRBD1 (6 bases). CDR3 length: 15 amino acids. Germline V CDR1 and CDR2: MDHEN, SYDVKM. V gave up 4 bases and J gave up 3 bases, with 16 bases separating them. CDR3 sequence reads: CASSSRGQTFYEQYF. CDR3 DNA: TGTGCCAGCAGTTCAAGAGGACAGACGTTCTACGAGCAGTACTTC.

This clone has just a few counts. This chain joins TRBV19 and TRBJ1-4; D is unclear. From germline, CDR1 is LNHDA and CDR2 SQIVND (reference sequence). The germline V and J ends were trimmed by 3 bases and 8 bases, with 13 bases remaining between them. The CDR3 is 14 residues long. The DNA for the CDR3 is TGTGCCAGTAGTATGCTCAGAAAGGACGAAAAACTGTTTTTT. The encoded protein is CASSMLRKDEKLFF.

Comments on this clone: Different DNA sequences within this sample yield the same CDR3. V is TRBV4-3 and J is TRBJ1-1, with D perhaps TRBD1 (6 bases). V was clipped by 0 bases and J by 4 bases, with 6 bases between them. The V gene's germline CDR1 is LGHNA and CDR2 YSLEER. The CDR3 extends over 13 amino acids. The CDR3 nucleotides are TGCGCCAGCAGCCAAGACAGGGGCACTGAAGCTTTCTTT. The encoded protein is CASSQDRGTEAFF.

To note about this clone: Other nucleotide sequences in the sample specify the same CDR3. V usage is TRBV2 and J usage is TRBJ2-3; D not resolved. CDR1 SNHLY and CDR2 FYNNEI come from the germline V gene. Trimming removed 3 bases at V and 2 bases at J, with 3 bases between. This CDR3 spans 12 amino acids. In DNA, the CDR3 is TGTGCCAGCAGTGATCACACAGATACGCAGTATTTT. Protein product: CASSDHTDTQYF.

This chain joins TRBV2 and TRBJ2-7, with D uncertain. Trimming removed 0 bases at V and 6 bases at J, with 15 bases between. Germline V CDR1 and CDR2: SNHLY, FYNNEI. There are 15 residues in the CDR3. As DNA, the CDR3 is TGTGCCAGCAGTGAAGCTGCACACGGTCTGGGCGAGCAGTACTTC. Its translation is CASSEAAHGLGEQYF. Full variable domain (rest looked up from reference TRBV2 and TRBJ2-7): EPEVTQTPSHQVTQMGQEVILRCVPISNHLYFYWYRQILGQKVEFLVSFYNNEISEKSEIFDDQFSVERPDGSNFTLKIRSTKLEDSAMYFCASSEAAHGLGEQYFGPGTRLTVT.

This clone was picked up a small number of times. The sample has other DNA sequences that encode this CDR3 too. The CDR3 coding sequence is TGTGCCAGCAGTGAATTGGGACTCAAATACAATGAGCAGTTCTTC. Translation: CASSELGLKYNEQFF. The rearrangement uses TRBV6-1 and TRBJ2-1; maybe TRBD2 (6 bases). The CDR3 contains 15 residues. V lost 2 bases, J lost 4 bases, and 12 bases lay in between. Germline V gene lookup returns CDR1 MNHNS and CDR2 SASEGT.

This chain connects TRBV7-9 to TRBJ2-3, with a possible D match to TRBD2 (6 bases). V was cut by 4 bases and J by 2 bases, with 13 bases left in between. CDR1 is SEHNR and CDR2 is FQNEAQ in the germline V gene (reference sequence). This CDR3 contains 15 residues. The CDR3 DNA reads TGTGCCAGCAGCTCAGGGCGGGAAATCACAGATACGCAGTATTTT. This encodes CASSSGREITDTQYF.

This clone showed up just once. The chain combines TRBV29-1 with TRBJ2-1; perhaps TRBD2 as D (7 bases). V dropped 4 bases and J dropped 9 bases, with 19 bases sitting between them. CDR3 size: 14 residues. The germline CDR1 and CDR2 sequences are SQVTM and ANQGSEA. The CDR3 nucleotides read TGCAGCGTTGCCCTTGGGGGCGGGGGTAGTGAGCAGTTCTTC. It yields the protein CSVALGGGGSEQFF.

This clone was detected once. This chain links TRBV5-1 with TRBJ2-3, with 7 bases lining up with TRBD2. The CDR3 totals 16 residues. The ends lost 0 bases at V and 5 bases at J; junction bases unmatched: 9. The germline V gene has CDR1 SGHRS and CDR2 YFSETQ. CDR3 coding DNA: TGCGCCAGCAGCTTGGGCAGCGGGGTAGGAATAGATACGCAGTATTTT. Protein product: CASSLGSGVGIDTQYF.

V usage is TRBV5-1 and J usage is TRBJ2-1; a possible D gene is TRBD1 (5 bases). V was trimmed by 4 bases and J by 2 bases, leaving 13 bases between them. Germline CDR1 reads SGHRS; CDR2 reads YFSETQ. The CDR3 consists of 15 residues. The CDR3 DNA reads TGCGCCAGCAGCCCCAGGGAAGGCGCCTACAATGAGCAGTTCTTC. Translating gives CASSPREGAYNEQFF.

This clone was counted between two and nine times. The chain has TRBV15 and TRBJ2-3; D is ambiguous. CDR1 and CDR2 (germline): LNHNV, YYDKDF (reference sequence). V dropped 2 bases and J dropped 2 bases, with 14 bases sitting between them. This CDR3 is built from 16 residues. The CDR3 here is CATSRLLPILTDTQYF. CDR3 DNA: TGTGCCACCAGCAGACTACTACCTATACTCACAGATACGCAGTATTTT. Based on the CDR3 plus reference TRBV15 and TRBJ2-3, the full variable domain is DAMVIQNPRYQVTQFGKPVTLSCSQTLNHNVMYWYQQKSSQAPKLLFHYYDKDFNNEADTPDNFQSRRPNTSFCFLDIRSPGLGDTAMYLCATSRLLPILTDTQYFGPGTRLTVL.

This clone was observed a handful of times. The chain employs TRBV4-3 and TRBJ1-2; the match to TRBD1 covers 8 bases. The CDR3 is made up of 15 amino acids. Germline V gene data show CDR1 as LGHNA and CDR2 as YSLEER. The V and J ends lost 0 bases and 8 bases, in that order; junction bases with no gene match: 8. As DNA, the CDR3 is TGCGCCAGCAGCCAAGATCCGACAGGGGAGAGGGGCTACACCTTC. The encoded protein is CASSQDPTGERGYTF.